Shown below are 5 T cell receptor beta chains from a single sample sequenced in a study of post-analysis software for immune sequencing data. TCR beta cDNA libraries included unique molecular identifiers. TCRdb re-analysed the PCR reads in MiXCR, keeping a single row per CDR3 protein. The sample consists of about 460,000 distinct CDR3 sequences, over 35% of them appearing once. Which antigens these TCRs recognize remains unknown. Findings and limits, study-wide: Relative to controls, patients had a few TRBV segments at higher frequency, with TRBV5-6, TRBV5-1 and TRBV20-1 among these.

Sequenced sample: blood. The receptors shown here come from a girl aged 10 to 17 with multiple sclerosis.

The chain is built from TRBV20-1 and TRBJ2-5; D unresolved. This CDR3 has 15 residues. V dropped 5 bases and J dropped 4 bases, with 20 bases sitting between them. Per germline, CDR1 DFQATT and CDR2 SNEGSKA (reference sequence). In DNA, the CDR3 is TGCAGTGCTCATAGATTCTCTTTTGGACGAGAGACCCAGTACTTC. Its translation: CSAHRFSFGRETQYF.

The CDR3 DNA reads TGTGCCAGCAGCTTAAGTAACCCGGGAGCCTCCTACAATGAGCAGTTCTTC. Protein sequence: CASSLSNPGASYNEQFF. The chain combines TRBV7-3 with TRBJ2-1; possible D gene TRBD2, 6 bases. CDR3 length: 17 amino acids. CDR1 is SGHTA, CDR2 FQGTGA, per germline. With 1 base removed from V and 0 bases from J, the gap between germline ends came to 13 bases.

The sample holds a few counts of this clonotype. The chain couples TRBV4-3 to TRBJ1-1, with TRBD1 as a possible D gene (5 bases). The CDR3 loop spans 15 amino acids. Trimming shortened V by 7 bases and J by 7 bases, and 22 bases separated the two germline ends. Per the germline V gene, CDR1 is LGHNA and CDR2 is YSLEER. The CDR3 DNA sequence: TGCGCCAGCACTCGAACAAGGGGTGATTTCTATGAAGCTTTCTTT. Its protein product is CASTRTRGDFYEAFF.

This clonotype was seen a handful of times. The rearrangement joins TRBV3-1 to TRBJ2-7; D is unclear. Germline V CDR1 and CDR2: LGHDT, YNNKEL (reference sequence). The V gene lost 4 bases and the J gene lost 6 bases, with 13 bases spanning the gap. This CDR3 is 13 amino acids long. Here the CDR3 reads CASSRIEWGEQYF. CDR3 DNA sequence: TGTGCCAGCAGCCGGATCGAATGGGGCGAGCAGTACTTC.

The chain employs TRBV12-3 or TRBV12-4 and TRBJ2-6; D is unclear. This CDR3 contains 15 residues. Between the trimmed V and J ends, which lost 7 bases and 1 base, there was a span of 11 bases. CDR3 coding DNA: TGTGCCAGCACTTCCTTTGGATCTGGGGCCAACGTCCTGACTTTC. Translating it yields CASTSFGSGANVLTF.